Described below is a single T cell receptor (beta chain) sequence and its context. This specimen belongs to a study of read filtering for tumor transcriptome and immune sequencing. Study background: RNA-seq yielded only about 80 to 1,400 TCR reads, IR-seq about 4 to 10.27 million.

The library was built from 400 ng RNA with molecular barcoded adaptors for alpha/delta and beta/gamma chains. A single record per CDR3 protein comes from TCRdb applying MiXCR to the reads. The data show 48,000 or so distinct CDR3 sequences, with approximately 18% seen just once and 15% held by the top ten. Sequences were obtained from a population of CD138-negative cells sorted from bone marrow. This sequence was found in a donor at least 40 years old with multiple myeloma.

The CDR3 DNA follows: TGTGCCAGTAGTCTCCGCCTCCCGCGCGCCTACAATGAGCAGTTCTTC. Translating it yields CASSLRLPRAYNEQFF. The rearrangement links TRBV19 to TRBJ2-1, with no clear D. V was trimmed by 5 bases and J by 2 bases, leaving 16 bases between them. The V gene's germline CDR1 is LNHDA and CDR2 SQIVND (reference sequence). The CDR3 has 16 residues. Variable domain in full (rest from reference TRBV19 and TRBJ2-1): DGGITQSPKYLFRKEGQNVTLSCEQNLNHDAMYWYRQDPGQGLRLIYYSQIVNDFQKGDIAEGYSVSREKKESFPLTVTSAQKNPTAFYLCASSLRLPRAYNEQFFGPGTRLTVL.